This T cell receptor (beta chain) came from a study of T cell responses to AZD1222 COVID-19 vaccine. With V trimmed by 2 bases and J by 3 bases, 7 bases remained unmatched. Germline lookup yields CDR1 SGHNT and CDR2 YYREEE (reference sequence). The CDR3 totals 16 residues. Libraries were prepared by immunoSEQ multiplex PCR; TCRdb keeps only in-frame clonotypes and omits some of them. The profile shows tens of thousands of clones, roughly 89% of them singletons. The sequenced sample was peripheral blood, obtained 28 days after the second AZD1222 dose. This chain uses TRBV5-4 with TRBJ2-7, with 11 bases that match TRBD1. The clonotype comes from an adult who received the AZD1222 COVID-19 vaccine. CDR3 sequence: CASSLLLGTGGYEQYF. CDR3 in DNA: TGTGCCAGCAGCTTATTATTGGGGACAGGGGGCTACGAGCAGTACTTC.